The source of this TCR beta chain is a study of T cell changes during pregnancy in multiple sclerosis. The CDR3 consists of 20 residues. Deletions cut 0 bases from V and 6 bases from J, with 25 bases between. From germline, CDR1 is SGHNT and CDR2 YYREEE (reference sequence). TCRdb's table, derived via immunoSEQ multiplex PCR, lists solely in-frame clones and lacks some. The table has roughly 110,000 clones, about 90% seen once. The receptor was isolated from a female donor with multiple sclerosis, enrolled in a pregnancy study. The genes are TRBV5-4 and TRBJ1-6; D is possibly TRBD1 (5 bases). Sequences were derived from peripheral blood, sampled before pregnancy. The CDR3 bases are TGTGCCAGCAGCTTGGCCCTTGGGGCAGCCTCAGTAGGGGCTAATTCACCCCTCCACTTT. Translation gives CASSLALGAASVGANSPLHF.